The 9 T cell receptor beta chains in this list originate from one sample, sequenced in a study of cytomegalovirus exposure and HLA in healthy donors (dated by TCRdb to about 2017). The library was produced with the immunoSEQ multiplex PCR assay. For the multiplex PCR, a mixture combining 60 forward primers for TCR Vbeta segments and 13 reverse primers for TCR Jbeta segments was used. As stored in TCRdb, this immuneACCESS dataset retains in-frame rearrangements with V and J assigned. A fraction of the clones does not appear; measured against another copy, unresolved V genes explain less than half of the discrepancy, and the remainder lacks a known reason. Across this sample there are 95,000 or so clones, with about 76% seen only once. The ten largest make up less than 5% of the sample. Material for sequencing was PBMCs. The receptors originated from a woman in her sixties or seventies in good health and CMV-seropositive.

The chain couples TRBV19 to TRBJ2-2; the match to TRBD1 covers 9 bases. CDR1 is LNHDA and CDR2 is SQIVND in the germline V gene (reference sequence). The CDR3 consists of 16 residues. Germline trimming cut 5 bases from V and 4 bases from J; bases unmatched to any gene: 8. The CDR3 loop reads CASSPLGQGITGELFF. The CDR3 nucleotides read TGTGCCAGTAGTCCTCTAGGACAGGGGATCACCGGGGAGCTGTTTTTT.

DNA for the CDR3: TGTGCCAGCAGCTTAATAGGACAGAGCTCCTACGAGCAGTACTTC. Amino acid sequence: CASSLIGQSSYEQYF. This chain joins TRBV7-2 and TRBJ2-5, with D maybe TRBD1 (6 bases). The J call may be mistaken, given a closer DNA end match to TRBJ2-7. The CDR3 is made up of 15 amino acids. Germline-derived CDR1 and CDR2 are SGHTA and FQGNSA.

V is TRBV27 and J is TRBJ2-5, with 9 positions matching TRBD2. V lost 6 bases to trimming and J lost 0 bases; unmatched junction nucleotides: 8. The CDR3 is 16 residues long. The germline V gene has CDR1 MNHEY and CDR2 SMNVEV (reference sequence). Here the CDR3 reads CASRPTGTSYQETQYF. CDR3 sequence (DNA): TGTGCCAGCAGACCAACCGGGACTAGCTACCAAGAGACCCAGTACTTC.

The chain is built from TRBV28 and TRBJ1-1; TRBD1 is a possible D gene (5 bases). Germline V gene lookup returns CDR1 MDHEN and CDR2 SYDVKM. This CDR3 is built from 15 residues. The V end was cut by 2 bases, the J end by 0 bases, with 10 bases between. CDR3 protein: CASSLGAGMNTEAFF. CDR3 coding DNA: TGTGCCAGCAGTTTAGGGGCGGGAATGAACACTGAAGCTTTCTTT.

This clone was picked up one time. CDR3 residues: CASSQDNGRGRQFF. The CDR3 DNA reads TGCGCCAGCAGCCAAGATAATGGGAGAGGTAGGCAGTTCTTC. The rearrangement uses TRBV4-3 and TRBJ2-1; maybe TRBD2 (5 bases). This CDR3 has 14 amino acids. The germline gives CDR1 LGHNA, CDR2 YSLEER. V gave up 0 bases and J gave up 12 bases, with 15 bases separating them.

This chain connects TRBV7-8 to TRBJ1-5, with 7 bases aligning to TRBD1. The junction had 3 bases not matched to a gene; V was cut back by 0 bases and J by 7 bases. Looked up from germline, CDR1 is SGHVS and CDR2 is FQNEAQ. This CDR3 has 14 amino acids. In DNA, the CDR3 is TGTGCCAGCAGCTTAGCAGGGGGCGGACAGCCCCAGCATTTT. Its protein is CASSLAGGGQPQHF.

This clone was observed once. The chain has TRBV19 and TRBJ2-5; 10 bases map to TRBD1. V dropped 9 bases and J dropped 2; count of bases not matched to a gene: 3. CDR1 LNHDA and CDR2 SQIVND come from the germline V gene (reference sequence). CDR3 length: 13 residues. CDR3 DNA: TGTGCCAGCACGGACAGGGGGCAAGAGACCCAGTACTTC. Its protein product is CASTDRGQETQYF.

This clone was observed a single time. Here the CDR3 reads CASSSLLAGYTDTQYF. Written as DNA, the CDR3 is TGTGCCAGCAGCTCTTTACTAGCGGGGTACACAGATACGCAGTATTTT. This chain joins TRBV7-2 and TRBJ2-3, with 10 bases identical to TRBD2. The V segment lost 4 bases and the J segment 2 bases; nucleotides outside the gene matches: 6. The germline V gene has CDR1 SGHTA and CDR2 FQGNSA. The length of the CDR3 is 16 residues.

The chain employs TRBV12-5 and TRBJ2-5; 11 positions agree with TRBD2. The CDR3 spans 14 residues. Germline values: CDR1 LGHNT, CDR2 FRNRAP. V lost 6 bases, J lost 4 bases, and 4 bases stayed unmatched. CDR3 bases: TGTGCTAGTGGATATGGACTAGCGGGAGAGACCCAGTACTTC. Translated, it gives CASGYGLAGETQYF.